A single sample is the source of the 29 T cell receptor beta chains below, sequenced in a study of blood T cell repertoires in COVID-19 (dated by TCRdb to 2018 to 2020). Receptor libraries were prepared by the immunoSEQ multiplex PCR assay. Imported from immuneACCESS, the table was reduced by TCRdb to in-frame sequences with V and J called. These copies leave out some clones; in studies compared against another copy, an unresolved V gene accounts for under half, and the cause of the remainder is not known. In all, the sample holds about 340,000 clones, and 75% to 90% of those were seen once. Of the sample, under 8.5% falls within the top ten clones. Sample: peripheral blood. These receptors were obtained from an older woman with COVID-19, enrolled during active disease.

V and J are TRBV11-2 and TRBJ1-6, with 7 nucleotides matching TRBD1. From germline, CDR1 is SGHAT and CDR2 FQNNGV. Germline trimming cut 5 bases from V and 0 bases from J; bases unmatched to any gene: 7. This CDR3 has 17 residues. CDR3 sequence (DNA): TGTGCCAGCAGCCACCGACAGGGTAGCTCCTATAATTCACCCCTCCACTTT. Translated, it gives CASSHRQGSSYNSPLHF. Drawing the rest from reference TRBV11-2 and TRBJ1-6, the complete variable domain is EAGVAQSPRYKIIEKRQSVAFWCNPISGHATLYWYQQILGQGPKLLIQFQNNGVVDDSQLPKDRFSAERLKGVDSTLKIQPAKLEDSAVYLCASSHRQGSSYNSPLHFGNGTRLTVT.

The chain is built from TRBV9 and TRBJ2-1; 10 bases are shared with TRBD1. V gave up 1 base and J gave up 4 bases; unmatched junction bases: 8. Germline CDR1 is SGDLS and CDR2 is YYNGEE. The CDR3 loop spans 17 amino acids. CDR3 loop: CASSVPRTGGLYNEQFF. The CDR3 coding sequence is TGTGCCAGCAGCGTACCAAGGACAGGGGGTTTGTACAATGAGCAGTTCTTC.

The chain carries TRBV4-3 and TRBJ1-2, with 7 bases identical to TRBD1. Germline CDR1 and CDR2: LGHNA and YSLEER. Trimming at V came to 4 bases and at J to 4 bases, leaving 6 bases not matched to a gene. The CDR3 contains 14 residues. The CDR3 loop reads CASSPGTAVYGYTF. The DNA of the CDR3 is TGCGCCAGCAGCCCGGGGACAGCTGTCTATGGCTACACCTTC.

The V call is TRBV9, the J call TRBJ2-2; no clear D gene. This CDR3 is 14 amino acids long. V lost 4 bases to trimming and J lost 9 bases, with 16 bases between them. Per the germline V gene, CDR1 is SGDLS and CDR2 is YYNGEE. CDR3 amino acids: CASSPNSNSRELFF. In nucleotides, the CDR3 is TGTGCCAGCAGCCCAAATTCGAACTCCCGGGAGCTGTTTTTT.

The CDR3 bases are TGTGCCAGCAGCCCTAGCGGGGAGCTCTACGAGCAGTACTTC. Encoded protein: CASSPSGELYEQYF. This chain uses TRBV11-3 with TRBJ2-7; 9 nucleotides match TRBD2. Per the germline V gene, CDR1 is SGHNT and CDR2 is YENEEA. The junction had 5 bases not matched to a gene; V was cut back by 5 bases and J by 3 bases. This CDR3 comprises 14 residues.

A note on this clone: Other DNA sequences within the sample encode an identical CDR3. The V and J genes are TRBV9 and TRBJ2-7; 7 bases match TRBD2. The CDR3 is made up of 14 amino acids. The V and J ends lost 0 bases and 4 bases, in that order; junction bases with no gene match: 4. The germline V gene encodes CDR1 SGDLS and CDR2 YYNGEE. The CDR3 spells CASSVGGGAYEQYF. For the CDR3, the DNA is TGTGCCAGCAGCGTAGGCGGGGGAGCTTACGAGCAGTACTTC.

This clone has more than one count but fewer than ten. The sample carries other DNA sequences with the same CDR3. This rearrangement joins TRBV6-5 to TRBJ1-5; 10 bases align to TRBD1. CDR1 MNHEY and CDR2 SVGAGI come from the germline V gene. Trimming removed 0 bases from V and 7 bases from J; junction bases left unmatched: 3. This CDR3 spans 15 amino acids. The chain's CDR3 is CASSYSGTGDQPQHF. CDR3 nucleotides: TGTGCCAGCAGTTACTCGGGGACAGGGGACCAGCCCCAGCATTTT.

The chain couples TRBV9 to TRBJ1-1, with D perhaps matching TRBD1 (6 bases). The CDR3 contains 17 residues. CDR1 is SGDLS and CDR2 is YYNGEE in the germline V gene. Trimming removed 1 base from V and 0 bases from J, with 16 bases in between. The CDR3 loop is CASSVNPGRGMNTEAFF. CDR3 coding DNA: TGTGCCAGCAGCGTAAACCCGGGCAGGGGCATGAACACTGAAGCTTTCTTT.

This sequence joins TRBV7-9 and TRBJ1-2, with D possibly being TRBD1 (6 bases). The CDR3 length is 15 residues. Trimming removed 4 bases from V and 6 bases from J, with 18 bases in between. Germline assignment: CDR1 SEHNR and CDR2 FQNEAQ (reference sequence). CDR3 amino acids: CASSSDSGRWHGYTF. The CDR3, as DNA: TGTGCCAGCAGCTCGGACAGTGGTCGGTGGCATGGCTACACCTTC. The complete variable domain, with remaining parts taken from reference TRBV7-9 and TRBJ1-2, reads DTGVSQNPRHKITKRGQNVTFRCDPISEHNRLYWYRQTLGQGPEFLTYFQNEAQLEKSRLLSDRFSAERPKGSFSTLEIQRTEQGDSAMYLCASSSDSGRWHGYTFGSGTRLTVV.

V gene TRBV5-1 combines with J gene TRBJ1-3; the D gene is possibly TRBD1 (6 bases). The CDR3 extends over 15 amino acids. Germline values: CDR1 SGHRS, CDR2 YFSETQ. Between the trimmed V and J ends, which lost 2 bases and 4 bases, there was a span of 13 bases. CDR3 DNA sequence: TGCGCCAGCAGCTTATCAGGGGCGAGAGGAAACACCATATATTTT. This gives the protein CASSLSGARGNTIYF.

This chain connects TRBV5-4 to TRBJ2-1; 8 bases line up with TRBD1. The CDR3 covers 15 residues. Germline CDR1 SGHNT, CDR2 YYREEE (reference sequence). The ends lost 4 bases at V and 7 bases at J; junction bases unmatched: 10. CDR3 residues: CASSPAGGDRNEQFF. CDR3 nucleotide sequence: TGTGCCAGCAGCCCGGCAGGGGGCGATCGGAATGAGCAGTTCTTC.

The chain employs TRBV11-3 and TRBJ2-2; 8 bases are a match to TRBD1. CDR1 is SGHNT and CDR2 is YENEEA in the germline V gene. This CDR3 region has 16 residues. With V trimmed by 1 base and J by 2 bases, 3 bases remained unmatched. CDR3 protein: CASSLAGQVNTGELFF. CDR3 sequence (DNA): TGTGCCAGCAGCTTAGCGGGACAGGTTAACACCGGGGAGCTGTTTTTT.

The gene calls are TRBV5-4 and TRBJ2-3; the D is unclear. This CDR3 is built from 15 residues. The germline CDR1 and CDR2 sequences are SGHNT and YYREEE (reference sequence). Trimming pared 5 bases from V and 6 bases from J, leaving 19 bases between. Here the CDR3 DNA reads TGTGCCAGCAGTCGTGTGCTATCTACGGAGGATACGCAGTATTTT. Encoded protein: CASSRVLSTEDTQYF.

The CDR3 is CASSPPDRVMTGELFF. CDR3 DNA sequence: TGTGCCAGCTCACCGCCCGACAGGGTTATGACCGGGGAGCTGTTTTTT. This sequence joins TRBV18 and TRBJ2-2; 7 bases align to TRBD1. V gave up 3 bases and J gave up 5 bases; unmatched junction bases: 9. CDR3 length: 16 residues. The V gene's germline CDR1 is KGHSH and CDR2 LQKENI.

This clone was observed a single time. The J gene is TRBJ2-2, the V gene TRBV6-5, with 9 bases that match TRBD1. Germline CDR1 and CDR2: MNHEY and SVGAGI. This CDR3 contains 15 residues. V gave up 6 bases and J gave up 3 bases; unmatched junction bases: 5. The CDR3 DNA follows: TGTGCCAGCAGAGCACAGGGGGCGGACACCGGGGAGCTGTTTTTT. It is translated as CASRAQGADTGELFF.

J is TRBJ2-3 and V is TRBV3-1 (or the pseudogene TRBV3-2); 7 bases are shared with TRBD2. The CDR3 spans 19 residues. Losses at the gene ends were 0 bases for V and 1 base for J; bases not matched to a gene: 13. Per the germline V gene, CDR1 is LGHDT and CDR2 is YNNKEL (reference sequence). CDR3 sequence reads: CASSQDGERRGTGTDTQYF. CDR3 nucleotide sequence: TGTGCCAGCAGCCAAGATGGGGAGAGGCGGGGGACTGGCACAGATACGCAGTATTTT.

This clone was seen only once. The CDR3, as DNA: TGCAGCGTGAAGACAGGTCTCCAGTACTTC. Protein product: CSVKTGLQYF. The rearrangement links TRBV29-1 to TRBJ2-5, with D possibly TRBD1 on 6 matching bases. The CDR3 has 10 amino acids. Trimming removed 6 bases at V and 10 bases at J, with 12 bases between. The germline V gene encodes CDR1 SQVTM and CDR2 ANQGSEA. Full variable domain (rest looked up from reference TRBV29-1 and TRBJ2-5): SAVISQKPSRDICQRGTSLTIQCQVDSQVTMMFWYRQQPGQSLTLIATANQGSEATYESGFVIDKFPISRPNLTFSTLTVSNMSPEDSSIYLCSVKTGLQYFGPGTRLLVL.

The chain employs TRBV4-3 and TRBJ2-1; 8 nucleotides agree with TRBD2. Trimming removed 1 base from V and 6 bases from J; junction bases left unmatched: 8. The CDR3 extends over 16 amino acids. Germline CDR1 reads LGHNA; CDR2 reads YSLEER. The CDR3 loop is CASSQVGPAGVNEQFF. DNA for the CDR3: TGCGCCAGCAGCCAAGTTGGTCCAGCGGGGGTCAATGAGCAGTTCTTC.

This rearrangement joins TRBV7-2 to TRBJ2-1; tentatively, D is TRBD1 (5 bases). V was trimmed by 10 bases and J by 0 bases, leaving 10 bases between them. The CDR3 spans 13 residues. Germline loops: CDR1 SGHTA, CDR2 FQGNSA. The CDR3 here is CAIQESSYNEQFF. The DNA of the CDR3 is TGTGCCATACAGGAGAGCTCCTACAATGAGCAGTTCTTC.

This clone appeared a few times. CDR3 nucleotides: TGTGCCAGTAGCACAAGCGGGGCCGGGGAGCTGTTTTTT. This codes for CASSTSGAGELFF. The chain combines TRBV19 with TRBJ2-2; TRBD2 matches 7 bases. This CDR3 has 13 residues. V trimming: 6 bases; J trimming: 6 bases; junction bases outside the gene matches: 4. Germline loops: CDR1 LNHDA, CDR2 SQIVND (reference sequence).

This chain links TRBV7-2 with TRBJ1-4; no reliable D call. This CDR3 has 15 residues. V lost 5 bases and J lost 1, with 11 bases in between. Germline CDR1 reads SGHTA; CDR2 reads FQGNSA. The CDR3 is CASSRRGRTNEKLFF. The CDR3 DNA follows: TGTGCCAGCAGCCGGAGAGGGAGAACTAATGAAAAACTGTTTTTT.

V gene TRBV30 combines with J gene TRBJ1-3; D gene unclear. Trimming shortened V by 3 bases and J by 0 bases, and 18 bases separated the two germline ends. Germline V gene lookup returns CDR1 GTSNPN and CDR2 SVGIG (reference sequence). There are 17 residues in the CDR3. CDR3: CAWRGRSKTTSGNTIYF. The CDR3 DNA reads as TGTGCCTGGAGGGGGAGGTCCAAGACCACCTCTGGAAACACCATATATTTT. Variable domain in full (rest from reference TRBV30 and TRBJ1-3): SQTIHQWPATLVQPVGSPLSLECTVEGTSNPNLYWYRQAAGRGLQLLFYSVGIGQISSEVPQNLSASRPQDRQFILSSKKLLLSDSGFYLCAWRGRSKTTSGNTIYFGEGSWLTVV.

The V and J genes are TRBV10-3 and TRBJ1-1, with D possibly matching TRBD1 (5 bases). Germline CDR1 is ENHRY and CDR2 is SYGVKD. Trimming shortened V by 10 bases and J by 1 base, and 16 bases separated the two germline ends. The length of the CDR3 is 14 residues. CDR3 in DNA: TGTGCCACGAAAATGGGGCCAGCGAACACTGAAGCTTTCTTT. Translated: CATKMGPANTEAFF.

The chain's CDR3 is CASRAGQGVETQYF. In nucleotides, the CDR3 is TGTGCCAGCAGGGCGGGACAGGGGGTTGAGACCCAGTACTTC. The chain joins TRBV7-2 to TRBJ2-5; 11 bases align to TRBD1. V shed 6 bases and J 5 bases; nucleotides not matched to a gene: 5. The germline CDR1 and CDR2 sequences are SGHTA and FQGNSA. This CDR3 has 14 residues.

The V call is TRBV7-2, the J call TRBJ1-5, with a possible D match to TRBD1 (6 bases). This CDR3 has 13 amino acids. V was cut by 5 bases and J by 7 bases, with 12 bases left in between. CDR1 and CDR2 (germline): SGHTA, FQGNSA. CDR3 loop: CASSGTGSQPQHF. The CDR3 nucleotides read TGTGCCAGCAGCGGTACAGGGAGCCAGCCCCAGCATTTT.

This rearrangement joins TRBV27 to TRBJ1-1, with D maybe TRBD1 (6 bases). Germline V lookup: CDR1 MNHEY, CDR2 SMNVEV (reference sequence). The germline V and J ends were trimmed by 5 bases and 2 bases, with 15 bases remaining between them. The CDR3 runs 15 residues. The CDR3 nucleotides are TGTGCCAGCAGTCCATACGGGACACTTAACACTGAAGCTTTCTTT. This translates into CASSPYGTLNTEAFF.

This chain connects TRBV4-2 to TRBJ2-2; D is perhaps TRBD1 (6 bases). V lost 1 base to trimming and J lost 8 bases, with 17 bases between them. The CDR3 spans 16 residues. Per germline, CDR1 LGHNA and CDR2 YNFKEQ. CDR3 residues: CASSQATGYGEGELFF. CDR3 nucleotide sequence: TGTGCCAGCAGCCAAGCCACAGGGTACGGGGAAGGGGAGCTGTTTTTT.

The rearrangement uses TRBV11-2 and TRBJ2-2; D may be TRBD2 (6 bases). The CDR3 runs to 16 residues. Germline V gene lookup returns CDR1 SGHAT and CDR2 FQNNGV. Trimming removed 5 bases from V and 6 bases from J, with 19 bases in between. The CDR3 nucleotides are TGTGCCAGCAGCCCCGCGGGACTGGGAATGGCCGGGGAGCTGTTTTTT. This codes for CASSPAGLGMAGELFF. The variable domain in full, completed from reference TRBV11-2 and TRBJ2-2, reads EAGVAQSPRYKIIEKRQSVAFWCNPISGHATLYWYQQILGQGPKLLIQFQNNGVVDDSQLPKDRFSAERLKGVDSTLKIQPAKLEDSAVYLCASSPAGLGMAGELFFGEGSRLTVL.

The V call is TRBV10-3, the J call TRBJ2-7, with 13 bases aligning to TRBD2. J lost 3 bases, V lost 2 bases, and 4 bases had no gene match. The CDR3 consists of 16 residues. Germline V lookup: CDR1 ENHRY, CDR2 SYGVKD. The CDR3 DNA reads TGTGCCATCAGTGAGCCCGGACTAGCGGGAGACTACGAGCAGTACTTC. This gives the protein CAISEPGLAGDYEQYF.